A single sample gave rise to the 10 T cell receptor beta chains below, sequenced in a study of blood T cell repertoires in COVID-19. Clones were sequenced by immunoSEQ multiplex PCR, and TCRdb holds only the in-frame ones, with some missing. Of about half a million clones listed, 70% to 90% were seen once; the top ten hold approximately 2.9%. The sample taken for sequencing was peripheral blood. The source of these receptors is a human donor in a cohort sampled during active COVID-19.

The CDR3 loop is CASSEASRGTQYF. The CDR3 region has the DNA TGCGCCAGCAGTGAGGCTAGCCGGGGTACGCAGTATTTT. J is TRBJ2-3 and V is TRBV10-1; possibly TRBD2 for D (5 bases). Between the trimmed V and J ends, which lost 2 bases and 8 bases, there was a span of 11 bases. This CDR3 region has 13 residues. Germline CDR1 is WNHNN and CDR2 is SYGVQD (reference sequence).

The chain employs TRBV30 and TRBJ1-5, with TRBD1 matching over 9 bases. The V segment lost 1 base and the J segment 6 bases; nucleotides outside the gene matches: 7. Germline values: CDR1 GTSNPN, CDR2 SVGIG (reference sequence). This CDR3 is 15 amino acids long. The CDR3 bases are TGTGCCTGGAGTGCAGACGGGACAGGGCGTCAGCCCCAGCATTTT. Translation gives CAWSADGTGRQPQHF.

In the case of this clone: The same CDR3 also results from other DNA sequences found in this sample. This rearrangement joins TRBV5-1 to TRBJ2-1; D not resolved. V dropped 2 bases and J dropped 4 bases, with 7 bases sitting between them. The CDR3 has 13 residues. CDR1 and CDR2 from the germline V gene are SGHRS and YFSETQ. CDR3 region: CASSLELYNEQFF. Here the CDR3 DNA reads TGCGCCAGCAGCTTAGAGCTATACAATGAGCAGTTCTTC.

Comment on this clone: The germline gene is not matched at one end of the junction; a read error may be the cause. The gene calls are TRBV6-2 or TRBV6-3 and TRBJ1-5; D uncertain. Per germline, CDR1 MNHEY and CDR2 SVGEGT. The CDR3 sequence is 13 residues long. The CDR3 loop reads CASSYSAGQPQHF. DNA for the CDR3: TGTGCCAGCAGCTACTCAGCGGGCCAGCCCCAGCATTTT.

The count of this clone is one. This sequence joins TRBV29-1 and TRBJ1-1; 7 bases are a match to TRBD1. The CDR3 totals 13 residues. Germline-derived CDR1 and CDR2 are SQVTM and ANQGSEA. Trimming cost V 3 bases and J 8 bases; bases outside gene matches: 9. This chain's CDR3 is CSVEDRMRREAFF. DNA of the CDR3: TGCAGCGTTGAGGACAGGATGAGAAGGGAAGCTTTCTTT.

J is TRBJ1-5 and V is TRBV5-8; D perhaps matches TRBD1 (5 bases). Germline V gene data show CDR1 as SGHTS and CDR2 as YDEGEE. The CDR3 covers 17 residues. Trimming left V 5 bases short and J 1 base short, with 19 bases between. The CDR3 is CASSLGAGTPSNQPQHF. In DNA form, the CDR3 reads TGTGCCAGCAGTCTGGGCGCGGGGACCCCAAGCAATCAGCCCCAGCATTTT.

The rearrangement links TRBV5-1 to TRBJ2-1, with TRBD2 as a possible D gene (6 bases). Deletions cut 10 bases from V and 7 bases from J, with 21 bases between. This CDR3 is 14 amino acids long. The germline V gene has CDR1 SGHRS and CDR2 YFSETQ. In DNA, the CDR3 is TGCGCCCCGGGACGGGAGTGCGATAGGAATGAGCAGTTCTTC. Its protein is CAPGRECDRNEQFF.

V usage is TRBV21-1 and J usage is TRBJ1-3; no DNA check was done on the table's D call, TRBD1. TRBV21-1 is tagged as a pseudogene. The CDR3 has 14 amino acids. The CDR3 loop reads CASSKGAAGNTIYF. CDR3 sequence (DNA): TGTGCCAGCAGCAAAGGGGCAGCTGGAAACACCATATATTTT.

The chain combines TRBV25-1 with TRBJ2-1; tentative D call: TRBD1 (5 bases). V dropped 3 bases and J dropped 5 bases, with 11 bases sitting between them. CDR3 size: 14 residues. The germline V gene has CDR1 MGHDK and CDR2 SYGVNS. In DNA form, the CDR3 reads TGTGCCAGCAGTGACCCAGGGTTGCACAATGAGCAGTTCTTC. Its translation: CASSDPGLHNEQFF.

CDR3 nucleotides: TGTGCCAGTAGCACGACAGGGTCGGACGAGCAGTACTTC. As protein: CASSTTGSDEQYF. J is TRBJ2-7 and V is TRBV19; 7 nucleotides agree with TRBD1. J was trimmed by 5 bases and V by 6 bases; bases with no gene match: 7. The length of the CDR3 is 13 residues. Germline V gives CDR1 LNHDA, CDR2 SQIVND (reference sequence).